This T cell receptor beta chain was profiled in a study of shared clonotypes between healthy human individuals. Overall study results and limits: Larger estimated richness was generally recorded for naive subsets relative to memory subsets.

In the case of this clone: Its antigen is unidentified.

This table comes from immunoSEQ multiplex PCR, and its TCRdb copy is limited to in-frame clones, with some not included. The sample has approximately 2,300,000 clones, 92% seen once; the top ten hold about 0.41%. Into CD45RA+ naive and CD45RA-negative memory subsets, the CD4+ cells were split. The CDR3 loop spans 15 amino acids. Trimming took 2 bases from V and 8 from J; bases not matched to a gene: 10. Germline lookup yields CDR1 LGHNA and CDR2 YNFKEQ. The clonotype was recovered from a young man in good health. Some clones in this sample may be carry-over from other donors' samples. The sample taken for sequencing was naive CD4+ T cells from PBMCs. The subset is: CD45RA+ positively selected. The J gene is TRBJ1-2, the V gene TRBV4-2; 8 bases align to TRBD1. DNA for the CDR3: TGTGCCAGCAGCCAAACCGGGACAGGACCGCGAGGCTACACCTTC. Amino acids: CASSQTGTGPRGYTF.